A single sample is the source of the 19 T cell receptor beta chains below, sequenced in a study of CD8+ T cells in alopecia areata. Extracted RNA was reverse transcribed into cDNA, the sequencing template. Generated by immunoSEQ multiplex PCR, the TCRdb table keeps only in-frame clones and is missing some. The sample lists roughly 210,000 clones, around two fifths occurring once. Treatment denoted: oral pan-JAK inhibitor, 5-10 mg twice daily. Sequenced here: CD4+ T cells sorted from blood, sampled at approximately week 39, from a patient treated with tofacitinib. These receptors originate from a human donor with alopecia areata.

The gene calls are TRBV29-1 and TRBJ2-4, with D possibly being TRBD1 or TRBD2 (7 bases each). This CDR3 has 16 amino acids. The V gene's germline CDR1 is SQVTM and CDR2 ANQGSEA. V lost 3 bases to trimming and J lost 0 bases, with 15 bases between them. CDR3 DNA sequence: TGCAGCGTTGATGGGGGGGACAGTATAGCCAAAAACATTCAGTACTTC. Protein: CSVDGGDSIAKNIQYF.

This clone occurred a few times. CDR3 amino acids: CASSYPGENEQYF. CDR3 coding DNA: TGTGCCAGTAGTTACCCGGGAGAGAACGAGCAGTACTTC. V gene TRBV19 combines with J gene TRBJ2-7; D is perhaps TRBD2 (6 bases). There are 13 residues in the CDR3. Germline CDR1 LNHDA, CDR2 SQIVND (reference sequence). V dropped 5 bases and J dropped 5 bases, with 13 bases sitting between them.

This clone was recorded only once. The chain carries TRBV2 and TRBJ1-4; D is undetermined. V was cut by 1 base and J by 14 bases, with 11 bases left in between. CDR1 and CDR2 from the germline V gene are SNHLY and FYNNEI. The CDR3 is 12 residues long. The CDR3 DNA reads TGTGCCAGCAGTGAAGGAGGGTCAACGCTGTTTTTT. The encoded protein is CASSEGGSTLFF.

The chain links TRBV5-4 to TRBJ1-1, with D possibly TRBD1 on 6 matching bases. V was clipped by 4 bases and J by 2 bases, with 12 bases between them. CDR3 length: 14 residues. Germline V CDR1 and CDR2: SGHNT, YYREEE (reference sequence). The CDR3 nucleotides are TGTGCCAGCAGCCGGGACACCCTAAACACTGAAGCTTTCTTT. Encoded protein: CASSRDTLNTEAFF.

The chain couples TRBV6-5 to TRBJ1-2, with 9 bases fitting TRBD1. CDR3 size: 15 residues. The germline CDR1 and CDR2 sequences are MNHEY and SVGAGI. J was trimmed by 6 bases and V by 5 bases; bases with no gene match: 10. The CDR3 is CASSPQAGQGHGYTF. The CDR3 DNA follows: TGTGCCAGCAGTCCCCAGGCGGGACAGGGCCATGGCTACACCTTC.

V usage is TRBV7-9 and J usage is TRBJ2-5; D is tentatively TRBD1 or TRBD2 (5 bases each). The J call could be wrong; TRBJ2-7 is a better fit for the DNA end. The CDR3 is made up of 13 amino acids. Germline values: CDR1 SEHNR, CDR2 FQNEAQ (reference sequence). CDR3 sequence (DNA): TGTGCCAGCCGAAATGCCGGGGCTTACGAGCAGTACTTC. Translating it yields CASRNAGAYEQYF.

In nucleotides, the CDR3 is TGTGCCAGCTCACCCGTACAACAAGAGACCCAGTACTTC. Translated: CASSPVQQETQYF. The V call is TRBV18, the J call TRBJ2-5, with D unclear. This CDR3 has 13 amino acids. The ends were cut back, 3 bases at V and 2 bases at J, with 7 bases in the middle. Germline CDR1 reads KGHSH; CDR2 reads LQKENI. Looking up the rest from reference TRBV18 and TRBJ2-5 gives the full variable domain: NAGVMQNPRHLVRRRGQEARLRCSPMKGHSHVYWYRQLPEEGLKFMVYLQKENIIDESGMPKERFSAEFPKEGPSILRIQQVVRGDSAAYFCASSPVQQETQYFGPGTRLLVL.

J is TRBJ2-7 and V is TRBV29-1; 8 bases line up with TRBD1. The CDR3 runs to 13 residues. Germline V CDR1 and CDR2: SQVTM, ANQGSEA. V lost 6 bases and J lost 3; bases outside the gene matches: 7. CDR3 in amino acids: CSVGQGIHYEQYF. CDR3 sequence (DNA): TGCAGCGTAGGACAGGGAATCCACTACGAGCAGTACTTC.

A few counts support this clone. DNA of the CDR3: TGTGCCAGCAGCTCCGGACTAGCGGGAGGCCTTCTCACAGATACGCAGTATTTT. Protein sequence: CASSSGLAGGLLTDTQYF. The genes are TRBV7-2 and TRBJ2-3, with 14 bases aligning to TRBD2. The germline V gene encodes CDR1 SGHTA and CDR2 FQGNSA. J was trimmed by 2 bases and V by 4 bases; bases with no gene match: 8. CDR3 size: 18 residues.

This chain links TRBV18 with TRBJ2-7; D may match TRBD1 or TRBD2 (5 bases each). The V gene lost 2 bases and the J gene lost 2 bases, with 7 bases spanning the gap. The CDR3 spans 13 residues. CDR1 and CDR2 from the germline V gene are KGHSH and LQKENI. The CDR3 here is CASSPGGPYEQYF. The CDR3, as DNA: TGTGCCAGCTCACCAGGGGGACCCTACGAGCAGTACTTC.

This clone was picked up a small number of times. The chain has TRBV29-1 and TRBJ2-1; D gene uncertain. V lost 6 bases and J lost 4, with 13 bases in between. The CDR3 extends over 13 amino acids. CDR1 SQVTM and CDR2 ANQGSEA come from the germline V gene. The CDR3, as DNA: TGCAGCGTGCGGACCCCGAGGTACAATGAGCAGTTCTTC. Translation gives CSVRTPRYNEQFF.

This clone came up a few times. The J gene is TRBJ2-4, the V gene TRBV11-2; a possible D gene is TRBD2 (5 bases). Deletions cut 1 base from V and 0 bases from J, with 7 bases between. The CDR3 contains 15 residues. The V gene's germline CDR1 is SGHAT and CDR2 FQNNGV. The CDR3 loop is CASSLAGLAKNIQYF. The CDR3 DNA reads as TGTGCCAGCAGCTTAGCCGGACTAGCCAAAAACATTCAGTACTTC.

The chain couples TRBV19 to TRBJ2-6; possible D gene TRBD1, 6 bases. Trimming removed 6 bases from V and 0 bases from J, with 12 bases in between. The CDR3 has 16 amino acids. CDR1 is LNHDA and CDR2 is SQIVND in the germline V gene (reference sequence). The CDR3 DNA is TGTGCCAGTAGGACAGGAAGGATCTCTGGGGCCAACGTCCTGACTTTC. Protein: CASRTGRISGANVLTF.

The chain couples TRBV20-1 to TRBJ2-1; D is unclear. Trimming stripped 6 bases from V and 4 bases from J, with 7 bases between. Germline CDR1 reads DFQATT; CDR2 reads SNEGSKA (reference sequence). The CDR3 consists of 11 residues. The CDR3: CSAKPYNEQFF. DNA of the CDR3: TGCAGTGCCAAACCATACAATGAGCAGTTCTTC.

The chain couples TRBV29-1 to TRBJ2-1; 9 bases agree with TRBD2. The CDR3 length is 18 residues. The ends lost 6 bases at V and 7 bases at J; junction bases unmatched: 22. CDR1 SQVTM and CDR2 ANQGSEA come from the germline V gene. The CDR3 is CSVLRLAGVNTRGNEQFF. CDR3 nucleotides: TGCAGCGTACTTCGGTTAGCGGGAGTGAATACGAGGGGAAATGAGCAGTTCTTC.

CDR3 in amino acids: CASSELHEQYF. The CDR3 nucleotides are TGTGCCAGCAGTGAACTCCACGAGCAGTACTTC. The genes are TRBV2 and TRBJ2-7; D remains unclear. Germline assignment: CDR1 SNHLY and CDR2 FYNNEI. CDR3 length: 11 residues. V lost 2 bases to trimming and J lost 5 bases, with 4 bases between them.

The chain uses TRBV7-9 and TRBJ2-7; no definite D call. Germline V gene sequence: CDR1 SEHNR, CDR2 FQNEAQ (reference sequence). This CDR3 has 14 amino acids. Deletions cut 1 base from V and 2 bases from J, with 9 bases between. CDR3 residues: CASSLVVGTYEQYF. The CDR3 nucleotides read TGTGCCAGCAGCTTAGTGGTCGGTACCTACGAGCAGTACTTC.

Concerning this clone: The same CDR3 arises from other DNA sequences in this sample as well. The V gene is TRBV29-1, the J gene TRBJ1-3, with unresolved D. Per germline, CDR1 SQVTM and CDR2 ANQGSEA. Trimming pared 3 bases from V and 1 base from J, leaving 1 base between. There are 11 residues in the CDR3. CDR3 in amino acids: CSVDSGNTIYF. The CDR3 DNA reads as TGCAGCGTTGATTCTGGAAACACCATATATTTT.

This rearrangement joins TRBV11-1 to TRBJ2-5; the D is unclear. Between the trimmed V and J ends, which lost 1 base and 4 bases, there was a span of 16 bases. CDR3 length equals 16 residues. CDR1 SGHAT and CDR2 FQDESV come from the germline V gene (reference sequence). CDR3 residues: CASSLGNQVERETQYF. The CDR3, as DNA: TGTGCCAGCAGCTTAGGCAACCAAGTAGAGAGAGAGACCCAGTACTTC.